Below are 12 T cell receptor beta chains sequenced from a single sample in a study of regulatory T cells in long-lasting Graves disease (dated by TCRdb to the early 2020s). Libraries came from multiplex PCR. Reads for this sample came from an Illumina HiSeq 4000. iRepertoire HTBI primers and Arm-PCR amplification of CDR3 regions were used to construct TCR beta libraries. TCRdb itself trimmed the public reads at Q25 with fastp, ran MiXCR and retained productive beta chains. Each CDR3 protein appears once, grouped with its most common genes and DNA. The sample table contains roughly 500,000 distinct CDR3 sequences; only one count was recorded for about a fifth of them. Of the sample, about 8.3% falls within the top ten clones. This specimen's time point label, per the study, means: persistent/refractory GD, antithyroid drugs over 5 years with positive TRAb. For both TCR sequencing and RNA sequencing, RNA was extracted from PBMCs using TRIzol.

The specimen was peripheral blood mononuclear cells (PBMCs), collected when the disease was refractory, from a patient treated with antithyroid drugs. These receptors were taken from a female donor with Graves disease.

In its sample, this clonotype was seen many times. Compared with germline, one end of the junction differs, possibly owing to a read error. J is TRBJ1-1 and V is TRBV28; D is uncertain. Germline V gene lookup returns CDR1 MDHEN and CDR2 SYDVKM. The CDR3 loop spans 13 amino acids. The CDR3 nucleotides are TGTGCCAGCAGCTTATACGTGAACACTGAAGCTTTCTTT. Translated, it gives CASSLYVNTEAFF. The variable domain in full, completed from reference TRBV28 and TRBJ1-1, reads DVKVTQSSRYLVKRTGEKVFLECVQDMDHENMFWYRQDPGLGLRLIYFSYDVKMKEKGDIPEGYSVSREKKERFSLILESASTNQTSMYLCASSLYVNTEAFFGQGTRLTVV.

This clonotype turned up a few times. V gene TRBV12-3 or TRBV12-4 combines with J gene TRBJ2-3; weak D call: TRBD2 (5 bases). This CDR3 has 15 residues. V gave up 6 bases and J gave up 2 bases, with 15 bases separating them. DNA of the CDR3: TGTGCCAGCAGCGAAGGAGGAATAATCACAGATACGCAGTATTTT. Translated, it gives CASSEGGIITDTQYF.

This clonotype was seen more than once but under ten times. J is TRBJ2-5 and V is TRBV29-1; D is unclear. The germline gives CDR1 SQVTM, CDR2 ANQGSEA. The V end was cut by 7 bases, the J end by 4 bases, with 13 bases between. The CDR3 covers 12 residues. The DNA for the CDR3 is TGCAGCGCCACTTTTTGGGGAGAGACCCAGTACTTC. Residues: CSATFWGETQYF.

This clonotype was detected many times. The chain couples TRBV28 to TRBJ2-7; D call uncertain. The germline gives CDR1 MDHEN, CDR2 SYDVKM. Trimming left V 5 bases short and J 10 bases short, with 6 bases between. The CDR3 consists of 9 residues. CDR3 region: CASSPPQYF. DNA of the CDR3: TGTGCCAGCAGTCCACCCCAGTACTTC. The variable domain in full, completed from reference TRBV28 and TRBJ2-7, reads DVKVTQSSRYLVKRTGEKVFLECVQDMDHENMFWYRQDPGLGLRLIYFSYDVKMKEKGDIPEGYSVSREKKERFSLILESASTNQTSMYLCASSPPQYFGPGTRLTVT.

This clonotype was counted many times. The CDR3 nucleotides are TGTGCCAGCAGGGACAGTTCATCAAATGGCTACACCTTC. This encodes CASRDSSSNGYTF. This chain uses TRBV6-1 with TRBJ1-2; D is perhaps TRBD1 (6 bases). The length of the CDR3 is 13 residues. With 6 bases removed from V and 6 bases from J, the gap between germline ends came to 14 bases. CDR1 and CDR2 from the germline V gene are MNHNS and SASEGT.

This clonotype was recorded many times. This rearrangement joins TRBV28 to TRBJ1-6, with D unresolved. There are 15 residues in the CDR3. Germline-derived CDR1 and CDR2 are MDHEN and SYDVKM. The V end was cut by 3 bases, the J end by 0 bases, with 6 bases between. The CDR3 DNA reads TGTGCCAGCAGTTTTCTGGCCTCCTATAATTCACCCCTCCACTTT. It specifies CASSFLASYNSPLHF.

The chain has TRBV11-2 and TRBJ2-1; a weak D match, TRBD2 (6 bases). The CDR3 is 17 amino acids. The V and J ends lost 6 bases and 4 bases respectively, with 22 bases between them. Germline V lookup: CDR1 SGHAT, CDR2 FQNNGV. As DNA, the CDR3 is TGTGCCAGCAGTAACCTCCCCTTCGGAGGGACTTACAATGAGCAGTTCTTC. Protein sequence: CASSNLPFGGTYNEQFF.

J is TRBJ2-7 and V is TRBV24-1; D perhaps matches TRBD1 (5 bases). From germline, CDR1 is KGHDR and CDR2 SFDVKD. This CDR3 has 13 amino acids. V gave up 6 bases and J gave up 5 bases, with 13 bases separating them. Written as DNA, the CDR3 is TGTGCCACCAGTAAGTTGGACAACAACGAGCAGTACTTC. Encoded protein: CATSKLDNNEQYF.

The gene calls are TRBV13 and TRBJ1-1, with D possibly being TRBD1 (5 bases). The length of the CDR3 is 14 residues. V was clipped by 4 bases and J by 0 bases, with 9 bases between them. Germline V gene data show CDR1 as PRHDT and CDR2 as FYEKMQ (reference sequence). This chain's CDR3 is CASSWGSLNTEAFF. CDR3 bases: TGTGCCAGCAGCTGGGGCAGTTTGAACACTGAAGCTTTCTTT.

The chain links TRBV19 to TRBJ1-1; weak D call: TRBD1 (6 bases). The germline V gene encodes CDR1 LNHDA and CDR2 SQIVND (reference sequence). V was cut by 5 bases and J by 3 bases, with 13 bases left in between. The CDR3 contains 14 residues. CDR3 nucleotide sequence: TGTGCCAGTAGTCCTCAGACAGGACACACTGAAGCTTTCTTT. Encoded protein: CASSPQTGHTEAFF.

The chain has TRBV4-3 and TRBJ2-2; D is unclear. Germline CDR1 and CDR2: LGHNA and YSLEER. V lost 1 base and J lost 2, with 8 bases in between. This CDR3 contains 15 residues. CDR3 region: CASSQGTRNTGELFF. The CDR3 DNA reads TGCGCCAGCAGCCAAGGGACCAGAAACACCGGGGAGCTGTTTTTT.

The chain couples TRBV6-1 to TRBJ2-3; 8 nucleotides line up with TRBD1. Unmatched junction bases numbered 5, after V lost 4 bases and J lost 2 bases. Germline V gene sequence: CDR1 MNHNS, CDR2 SASEGT. This CDR3 comprises 15 residues. This CDR3 reads CASSAQGAYTDTQYF. As DNA, the CDR3 is TGTGCCAGCAGTGCCCAGGGGGCGTACACAGATACGCAGTATTTT.